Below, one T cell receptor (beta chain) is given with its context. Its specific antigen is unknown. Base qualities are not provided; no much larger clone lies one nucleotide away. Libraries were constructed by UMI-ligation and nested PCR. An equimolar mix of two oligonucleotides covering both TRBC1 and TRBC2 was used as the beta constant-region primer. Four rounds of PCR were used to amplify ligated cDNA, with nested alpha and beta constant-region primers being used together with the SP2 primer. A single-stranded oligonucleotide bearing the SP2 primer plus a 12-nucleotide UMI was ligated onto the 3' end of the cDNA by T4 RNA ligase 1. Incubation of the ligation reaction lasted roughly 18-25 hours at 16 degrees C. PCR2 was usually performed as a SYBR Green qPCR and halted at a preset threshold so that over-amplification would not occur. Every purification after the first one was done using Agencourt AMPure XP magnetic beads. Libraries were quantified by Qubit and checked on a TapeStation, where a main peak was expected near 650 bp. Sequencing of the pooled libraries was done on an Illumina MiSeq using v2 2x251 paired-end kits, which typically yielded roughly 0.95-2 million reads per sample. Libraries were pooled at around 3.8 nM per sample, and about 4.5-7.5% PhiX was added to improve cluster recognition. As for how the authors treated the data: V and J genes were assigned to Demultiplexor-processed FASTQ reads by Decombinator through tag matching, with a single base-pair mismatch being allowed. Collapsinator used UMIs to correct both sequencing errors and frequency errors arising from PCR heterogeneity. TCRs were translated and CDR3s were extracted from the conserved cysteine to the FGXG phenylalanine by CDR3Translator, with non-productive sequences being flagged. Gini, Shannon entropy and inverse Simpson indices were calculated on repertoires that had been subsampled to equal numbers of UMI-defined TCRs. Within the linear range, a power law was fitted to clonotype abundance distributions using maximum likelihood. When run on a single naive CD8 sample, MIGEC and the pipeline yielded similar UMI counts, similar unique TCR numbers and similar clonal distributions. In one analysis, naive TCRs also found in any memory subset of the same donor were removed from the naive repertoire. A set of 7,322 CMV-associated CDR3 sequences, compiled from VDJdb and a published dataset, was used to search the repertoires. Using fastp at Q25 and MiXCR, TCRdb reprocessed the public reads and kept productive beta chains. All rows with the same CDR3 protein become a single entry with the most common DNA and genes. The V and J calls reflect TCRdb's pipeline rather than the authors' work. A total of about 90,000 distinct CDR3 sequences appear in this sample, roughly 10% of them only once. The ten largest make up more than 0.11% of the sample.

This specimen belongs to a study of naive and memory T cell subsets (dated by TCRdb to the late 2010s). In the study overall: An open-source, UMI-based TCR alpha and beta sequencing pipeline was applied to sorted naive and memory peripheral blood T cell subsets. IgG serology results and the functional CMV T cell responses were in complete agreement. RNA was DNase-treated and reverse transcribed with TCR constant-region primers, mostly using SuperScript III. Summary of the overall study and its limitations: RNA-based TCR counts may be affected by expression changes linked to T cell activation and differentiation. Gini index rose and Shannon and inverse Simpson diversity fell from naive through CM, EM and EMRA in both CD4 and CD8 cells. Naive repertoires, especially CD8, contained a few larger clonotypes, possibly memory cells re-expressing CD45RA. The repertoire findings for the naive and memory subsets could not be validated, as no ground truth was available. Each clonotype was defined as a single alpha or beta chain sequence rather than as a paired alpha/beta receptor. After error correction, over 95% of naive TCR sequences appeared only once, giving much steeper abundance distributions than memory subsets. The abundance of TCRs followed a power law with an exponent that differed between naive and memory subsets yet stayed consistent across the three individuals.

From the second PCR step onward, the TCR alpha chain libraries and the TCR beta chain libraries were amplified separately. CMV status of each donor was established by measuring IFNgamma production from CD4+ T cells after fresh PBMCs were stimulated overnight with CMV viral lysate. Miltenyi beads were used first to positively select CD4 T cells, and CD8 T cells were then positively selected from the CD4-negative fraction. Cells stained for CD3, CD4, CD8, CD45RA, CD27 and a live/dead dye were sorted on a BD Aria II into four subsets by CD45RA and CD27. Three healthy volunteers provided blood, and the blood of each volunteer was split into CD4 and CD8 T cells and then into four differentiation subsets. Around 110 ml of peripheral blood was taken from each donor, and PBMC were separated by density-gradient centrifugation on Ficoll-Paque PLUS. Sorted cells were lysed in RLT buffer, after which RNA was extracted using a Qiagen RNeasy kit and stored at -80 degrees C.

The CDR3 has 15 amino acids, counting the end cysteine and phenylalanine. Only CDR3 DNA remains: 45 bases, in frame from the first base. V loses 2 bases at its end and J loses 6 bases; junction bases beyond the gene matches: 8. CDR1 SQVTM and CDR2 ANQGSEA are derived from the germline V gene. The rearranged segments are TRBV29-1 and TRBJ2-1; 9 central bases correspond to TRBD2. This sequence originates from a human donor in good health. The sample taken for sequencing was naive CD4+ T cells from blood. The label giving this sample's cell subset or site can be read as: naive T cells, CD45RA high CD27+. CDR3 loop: CSVEIPRGGRNEQFF. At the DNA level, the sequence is TGCAGCGTTGAAATCCCGCGGGGGGGGCGCAATGAGCAGTTCTTC.